The 32 T cell receptor beta chains reported below all come from one sample, sequenced in a study of blood T cell repertoires in COVID-19. Clones were sequenced by immunoSEQ multiplex PCR, and TCRdb holds only the in-frame ones, with some missing. The sample has more than 50,000 clones; approximately 90% are singletons. Sequencing used peripheral blood. The receptors originated from a middle-aged woman with active COVID-19.

The chain carries TRBV9 and TRBJ2-7, with 12 bases matching TRBD2. This CDR3 spans 16 amino acids. Germline loops: CDR1 SGDLS, CDR2 YYNGEE. J gave up 5 bases and V 4 bases, and 10 bases lay outside the gene matches. CDR3 residues: CASSKSGLAGGNEQYF. The CDR3 nucleotides read TGTGCCAGCAGCAAATCCGGGCTAGCGGGGGGGAACGAGCAGTACTTC. The full variable domain, its missing parts supplied by reference TRBV9 and TRBJ2-7, is DSGVTQTPKHLITATGQRVTLRCSPRSGDLSVYWYQQSLDQGLQFLIQYYNGEERAKGNILERFSAQQFPDLHSELNLSSLELGDSALYFCASSKSGLAGGNEQYFGPGTRLTVT.

The V and J genes are TRBV7-6 and TRBJ1-1; 8 bases map to TRBD1. This CDR3 has 14 amino acids. The germline CDR1 and CDR2 sequences are SGHVS and FNYEAQ. Losses at the gene ends were 5 bases for V and 7 bases for J; bases not matched to a gene: 9. DNA for the CDR3: TGTGCCAGCAGCACGGGACAGGACTATGGTGAAGCTTTCTTT. This encodes CASSTGQDYGEAFF.

This chain connects TRBV10-3 to TRBJ2-1; weak D call: TRBD2 (5 bases). With 3 bases removed from V and 6 bases from J, the gap between germline ends came to 15 bases. Germline V lookup: CDR1 ENHRY, CDR2 SYGVKD. The CDR3 consists of 15 residues. The CDR3 here is CAISERLAGPNEQFF. CDR3 DNA sequence: TGTGCCATCAGTGAAAGGCTAGCAGGTCCCAATGAGCAGTTCTTC.

This rearrangement joins TRBV2 to TRBJ2-3, with 11 nucleotides matching TRBD1. CDR3 length: 14 residues. The V and J ends lost 6 bases and 7 bases, in that order; junction bases with no gene match: 6. Germline-derived CDR1 and CDR2 are SNHLY and FYNNEI. The CDR3, as DNA: TGTGCCAGCAGCCTGGACAGGGGGCAATATACGCAGTATTTT. Translating it yields CASSLDRGQYTQYF. Combining the CDR3 with reference TRBV2 and TRBJ2-3 gives the whole variable domain EPEVTQTPSHQVTQMGQEVILRCVPISNHLYFYWYRQILGQKVEFLVSFYNNEISEKSEIFDDQFSVERPDGSNFTLKIRSTKLEDSAMYFCASSLDRGQYTQYFGPGTRLTVL.

CDR3 region: CASSYDRAYEQYF. The CDR3 nucleotides are TGTGCCAGCAGCTATGACAGGGCCTACGAGCAGTACTTC. This rearrangement joins TRBV5-5 to TRBJ2-7; 7 bases fit TRBD1. The CDR3 loop spans 13 amino acids. Germline V gives CDR1 SGHKS, CDR2 YYEKEE (reference sequence). V dropped 3 bases and J dropped 2; count of bases not matched to a gene: 2.

The chain links TRBV6-5 to TRBJ2-6; D gene uncertain. CDR3 size: 15 residues. The ends were cut back, 7 bases at V and 0 bases at J, with 10 bases in the middle. The germline gives CDR1 MNHEY, CDR2 SVGAGI. The CDR3 spells CASMAGSSGANVLTF. CDR3 coding DNA: TGTGCCAGCATGGCAGGCTCCTCTGGGGCCAACGTCCTGACTTTC.

The genes are TRBV6-6 and TRBJ1-1; 7 bases are shared with TRBD1. Germline CDR1 is MNHNY and CDR2 is SVGAGI (reference sequence). This CDR3 has 14 residues. V dropped 2 bases and J dropped 5; count of bases not matched to a gene: 5. CDR3 sequence reads: CASSYISGGTEAFF. CDR3 nucleotide sequence: TGTGCCAGCAGTTACATTTCAGGGGGTACTGAAGCTTTCTTT.

This chain links TRBV7-9 with TRBJ2-4; D is perhaps TRBD1 (6 bases). Germline CDR1 SEHNR, CDR2 FQNEAQ (reference sequence). Trimming left V 5 bases short and J 8 bases short, with 16 bases between. The CDR3 length is 14 residues. This chain's CDR3 is CASSLRSEGDIQYF. CDR3 coding DNA: TGTGCCAGCAGCCTCCGGTCCGAGGGGGACATTCAGTACTTC.

For the CDR3, the DNA is TGTGCCGTTCAAGAGGGGACAGGGGGCCAGGCGGGCGCGCGCTACGAGCAGTACTTC. Translation gives CAVQEGTGGQAGARYEQYF. The chain couples TRBV7-9 to TRBJ2-7; 12 bases fit TRBD1. CDR1 is SEHNR and CDR2 is FQNEAQ in the germline V gene (reference sequence). The CDR3 is 19 amino acids. V dropped 11 bases and J dropped 3; count of bases not matched to a gene: 23.

The chain combines TRBV18 with TRBJ2-1, with D perhaps matching TRBD1 (6 bases). This CDR3 has 16 amino acids. V shed 3 bases and J shed 1 base, with 13 bases lying between them. In germline, CDR1 is KGHSH, CDR2 LQKENI. CDR3 DNA sequence: TGTGCCAGCTCACCTATTACAGGGAGTTCCTACAATGAGCAGTTCTTC. Encoded protein: CASSPITGSSYNEQFF.

The chain combines TRBV5-5 with TRBJ2-7; TRBD2 is a possible D gene (5 bases). There are 14 residues in the CDR3. Per the germline V gene, CDR1 is SGHKS and CDR2 is YYEKEE (reference sequence). The germline V and J ends were trimmed by 1 base and 2 bases, with 10 bases remaining between them. The CDR3 sequence is CASSLHRGPYEQYF. Here the CDR3 DNA reads TGTGCCAGCAGCTTGCACCGGGGTCCCTACGAGCAGTACTTC.

The rearrangement uses TRBV3-1 (or the pseudogene TRBV3-2) and TRBJ2-3, with no clear D. The germline V gene encodes CDR1 LGHDT and CDR2 YNNKEL (reference sequence). The V gene lost 1 base and the J gene lost 4 bases, with 6 bases spanning the gap. The CDR3 totals 13 residues. The CDR3: CASSQVLADTQYF. The CDR3 DNA sequence: TGTGCCAGCAGCCAAGTTCTAGCAGATACGCAGTATTTT.

The chain is built from TRBV5-1 and TRBJ2-2; 9 nucleotides line up with TRBD2. CDR3 size: 15 residues. Per germline, CDR1 SGHRS and CDR2 YFSETQ. Germline trimming cut 2 bases from V and 4 bases from J; bases unmatched to any gene: 3. Written as DNA, the CDR3 is TGCGCCAGCAGCTTCCAGCGGGGGGCCACCGGGGAGCTGTTTTTT. Protein sequence: CASSFQRGATGELFF.

This clone appeared a few times. The chain recombines TRBV7-9 with TRBJ1-2, with 11 bases lining up with TRBD1. Trimming at V came to 3 bases and at J to 7 bases, leaving 4 bases not matched to a gene. Germline lookup yields CDR1 SEHNR and CDR2 FQNEAQ (reference sequence). This CDR3 has 14 residues. As DNA, the CDR3 is TGTGCCAGCAGCTTGGACAGGGGGCTTGTTGGCTACACCTTC. Protein product: CASSLDRGLVGYTF.

This rearrangement joins TRBV15 to TRBJ1-2; 10 bases are a match to TRBD1. V shed 2 bases and J 8 bases; nucleotides not matched to a gene: 8. The CDR3 consists of 15 residues. Germline CDR1 LNHNV, CDR2 YYDKDF (reference sequence). CDR3 in DNA: TGTGCCACCAGCAGACCGCAGACAGGGGGCGAGGGCTACACCTTC. Protein: CATSRPQTGGEGYTF.

The rearrangement uses TRBV2 and TRBJ1-6; D may be TRBD1 (6 bases). Germline assignment: CDR1 SNHLY and CDR2 FYNNEI. V was clipped by 4 bases and J by 8 bases, with 12 bases between them. CDR3 size: 14 residues. The CDR3 spells CASSVRAGDSPLHF. DNA of the CDR3: TGTGCCAGCAGTGTTCGGGCAGGGGATTCACCCCTCCACTTT. Together with reference TRBV2 and TRBJ1-6, the CDR3 gives the full variable domain: EPEVTQTPSHQVTQMGQEVILRCVPISNHLYFYWYRQILGQKVEFLVSFYNNEISEKSEIFDDQFSVERPDGSNFTLKIRSTKLEDSAMYFCASSVRAGDSPLHFGNGTRLTVT.

The V call is TRBV4-3, the J call TRBJ1-3, with TRBD1 as a possible D gene (5 bases). From germline, CDR1 is LGHNA and CDR2 YSLEER. Between the trimmed V and J ends, which lost 1 base and 0 bases, there was a span of 7 bases. The CDR3 is 15 amino acids. The CDR3 is CASSQGGGSGNTIYF. In DNA, the CDR3 is TGCGCCAGCAGCCAAGGGGGGGGCTCTGGAAACACCATATATTTT.

V gene TRBV5-4 combines with J gene TRBJ2-5, with TRBD2 as a possible D gene (7 bases). V lost 4 bases and J 1 base, leaving 11 bases between the germline ends. The CDR3 sequence is 14 residues long. Germline assignment: CDR1 SGHNT and CDR2 YYREEE (reference sequence). CDR3 in DNA: TGTGCCAGCAGCCGCGGGGGCCGCCAAGAGACCCAGTACTTC. Its protein product is CASSRGGRQETQYF. Supplemented by reference TRBV5-4 and TRBJ2-5, the full variable domain reads ETGVTQSPTHLIKTRGQQVTLRCSSQSGHNTVSWYQQALGQGPQFIFQYYREEENGRGNFPPRFSGLQFPNYSSELNVNALELDDSALYLCASSRGGRQETQYFGPGTRLLVL.

The gene calls are TRBV7-6 and TRBJ2-5, with TRBD1 matching over 10 bases. Germline-derived CDR1 and CDR2 are SGHVS and FNYEAQ. The CDR3 length is 15 residues. Trimming took 4 bases from V and 5 from J; bases not matched to a gene: 7. Here the CDR3 DNA reads TGTGCCAGCAGCTATGGGACAGGGGCGCGGGAGACCCAGTACTTC. Amino acids: CASSYGTGARETQYF.

The genes are TRBV7-8 and TRBJ1-2, with D possibly TRBD1 on 5 matching bases. The V end was cut by 8 bases, the J end by 3 bases, with 28 bases between. CDR1 and CDR2 from the germline V gene are SGHVS and FQNEAQ. The CDR3 loop spans 18 amino acids. The CDR3 region has the DNA TGTGCCAGCGGGGGGGAGCAGGGCCTGACCCGAAGCCACTATGGCTACACCTTC. Its protein is CASGGEQGLTRSHYGYTF.

The chain uses TRBV10-3 and TRBJ2-3, with 8 bases matching TRBD1. CDR1 and CDR2 (germline): ENHRY, SYGVKD. This CDR3 has 19 amino acids. Trimming removed 6 bases from V and 0 bases from J; junction bases left unmatched: 17. In nucleotides, the CDR3 is TGTGCCATCAGGACACCGGGACAGGTGTTCTTAGCTAGCACAGATACGCAGTATTTT. Its protein product is CAIRTPGQVFLASTDTQYF.

This CDR3 is CASTLQGLQETQYF. DNA for the CDR3: TGTGCCAGCACTCTGCAGGGGCTACAAGAGACCCAGTACTTC. This sequence joins TRBV3-1 (or the pseudogene TRBV3-2) and TRBJ2-5; TRBD1 is a possible D gene (6 bases). V was shortened by 7 bases and J by 2 bases, with 14 bases between the two germline ends. The CDR3 consists of 14 residues. Germline V gene lookup returns CDR1 LGHDT and CDR2 YNNKEL (reference sequence).

This chain connects TRBV18 to TRBJ2-2, with D perhaps matching TRBD2 (6 bases). The V end lost 3 bases, the J end lost 3 bases, and 17 bases lay between the germline ends. Germline V lookup: CDR1 KGHSH, CDR2 LQKENI. The CDR3 loop spans 17 amino acids. The CDR3 is CASSPVRGSVDTGELFF. The CDR3, as DNA: TGTGCCAGCTCACCTGTTCGGGGGTCGGTGGACACCGGGGAGCTGTTTTTT.

The chain couples TRBV29-1 to TRBJ2-7; TRBD1 agrees at 11 bases. J lost 4 bases, V lost 6 bases, and 8 bases had no gene match. CDR3 length: 14 amino acids. Looked up from germline, CDR1 is SQVTM and CDR2 is ANQGSEA. The CDR3 nucleotides read TGCAGCGTCTCCAACCGGGACAGGGGGTACGAGCAGTACTTC. Protein sequence: CSVSNRDRGYEQYF.

J is TRBJ1-4 and V is TRBV30; TRBD1 matches 9 bases. V lost 1 base to trimming and J lost 7 bases; unmatched junction nucleotides: 13. This CDR3 region has 17 residues. Germline V gene sequence: CDR1 GTSNPN, CDR2 SVGIG (reference sequence). The CDR3 DNA reads as TGTGCCTGGAGTGCCACCGGGACAGGGAGTTGGGGTGAAAAACTGTTTTTT. Amino acids: CAWSATGTGSWGEKLFF. The complete variable domain, with remaining parts taken from reference TRBV30 and TRBJ1-4, reads SQTIHQWPATLVQPVGSPLSLECTVEGTSNPNLYWYRQAAGRGLQLLFYSVGIGQISSEVPQNLSASRPQDRQFILSSKKLLLSDSGFYLCAWSATGTGSWGEKLFFGSGTQLSVL.

This chain connects TRBV11-3 to TRBJ2-1, with 7 nucleotides matching TRBD2. This CDR3 is 15 amino acids long. Germline V CDR1 and CDR2: SGHNT, YENEEA. Trimming at V came to 4 bases and at J to 3 bases, leaving 6 bases not matched to a gene. CDR3 region: CASSSAGENYNEQFF. The CDR3 DNA reads as TGTGCCAGCAGCTCGGCGGGGGAGAACTACAATGAGCAGTTCTTC. Full variable domain (rest looked up from reference TRBV11-3 and TRBJ2-1): EAGVVQSPRYKIIEKKQPVAFWCNPISGHNTLYWYLQNLGQGPELLIRYENEEAVDDSQLPKDRFSAERLKGVDSTLKIQPAELGDSAVYLCASSSAGENYNEQFFGPGTRLTVL.

This clone was recorded once. Other DNA sequences of this sample code for an identical CDR3. V gene TRBV5-1 combines with J gene TRBJ2-3; 13 bases are shared with TRBD2. The CDR3 is made up of 16 amino acids. Trimming cost V 2 bases and J 4 bases; bases outside gene matches: 4. Germline CDR1 is SGHRS and CDR2 is YFSETQ. In nucleotides, the CDR3 is TGCGCCAGCAGCTTAAGGACTAGCGGGGGCGCAGATACGCAGTATTTT. Its translation: CASSLRTSGGADTQYF.

The rearrangement uses TRBV25-1 and TRBJ2-2; 9 bases are shared with TRBD1. The CDR3 is made up of 15 amino acids. In germline, CDR1 is MGHDK, CDR2 SYGVNS. The V segment lost 1 base and the J segment 5 bases; nucleotides outside the gene matches: 2. This CDR3 is CASSEWGQGTGELFF. DNA of the CDR3: TGTGCCAGCAGTGAATGGGGACAGGGAACCGGGGAGCTGTTTTTT.

The chain uses TRBV18 and TRBJ2-3; 7 nucleotides match TRBD1. The V gene end was trimmed by 2 bases and the J gene end by 3 bases; junction bases not matched to a gene: 2. The length of the CDR3 is 14 residues. The germline CDR1 and CDR2 sequences are KGHSH and LQKENI. CDR3 amino acids: CASSPDRVTDTQYF. The CDR3, as DNA: TGTGCCAGCTCACCAGACAGGGTGACAGATACGCAGTATTTT. The complete variable domain, with remaining parts taken from reference TRBV18 and TRBJ2-3, reads NAGVMQNPRHLVRRRGQEARLRCSPMKGHSHVYWYRQLPEEGLKFMVYLQKENIIDESGMPKERFSAEFPKEGPSILRIQQVVRGDSAAYFCASSPDRVTDTQYFGPGTRLTVL.

This clone was found a few times. The V and J genes are TRBV6-1 and TRBJ1-2; weak D call: TRBD1 (5 bases). The CDR3 is 15 amino acids. Trimming removed 2 bases at V and 4 bases at J, with 14 bases between. Germline loops: CDR1 MNHNS, CDR2 SASEGT. This CDR3 reads CASSESAGGSYGYTF. The CDR3 nucleotides are TGTGCCAGCAGTGAAAGCGCCGGGGGAAGCTATGGCTACACCTTC.

The genes are TRBV11-2 and TRBJ1-2; TRBD1 matches at 10 bases. J was trimmed by 8 bases and V by 1 base; bases with no gene match: 13. The germline gives CDR1 SGHAT, CDR2 FQNNGV. This CDR3 has 17 amino acids. The CDR3 here is CASSLVRRDRGLGGYTF. The CDR3, as DNA: TGTGCCAGCAGCTTAGTACGCAGGGACAGGGGCCTCGGAGGCTACACCTTC.

This clone occurred once. This sequence joins TRBV5-1 and TRBJ2-5; D perhaps matches TRBD2 (6 bases). The germline gives CDR1 SGHRS, CDR2 YFSETQ. This CDR3 spans 16 amino acids. Trimming stripped 1 base from V and 4 bases from J, with 17 bases between. The CDR3 reads CASSLWGDLLGETQYF. In nucleotides, the CDR3 is TGCGCCAGCAGCTTGTGGGGGGACCTCCTGGGAGAGACCCAGTACTTC.